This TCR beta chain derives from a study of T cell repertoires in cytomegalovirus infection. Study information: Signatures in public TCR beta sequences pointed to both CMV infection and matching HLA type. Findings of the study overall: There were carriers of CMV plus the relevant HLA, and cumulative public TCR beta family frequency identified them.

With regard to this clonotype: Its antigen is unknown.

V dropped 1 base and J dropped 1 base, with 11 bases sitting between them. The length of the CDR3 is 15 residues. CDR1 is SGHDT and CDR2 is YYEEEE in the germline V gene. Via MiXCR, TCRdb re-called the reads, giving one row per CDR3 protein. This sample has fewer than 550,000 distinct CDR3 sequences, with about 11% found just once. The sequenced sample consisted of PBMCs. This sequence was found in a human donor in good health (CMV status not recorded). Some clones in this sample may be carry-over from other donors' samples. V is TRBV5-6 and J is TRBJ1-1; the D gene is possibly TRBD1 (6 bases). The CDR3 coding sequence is TGTGCCAGCAGCTTGAAGACAGGATGGAACACTGAAGCTTTCTTT. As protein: CASSLKTGWNTEAFF.